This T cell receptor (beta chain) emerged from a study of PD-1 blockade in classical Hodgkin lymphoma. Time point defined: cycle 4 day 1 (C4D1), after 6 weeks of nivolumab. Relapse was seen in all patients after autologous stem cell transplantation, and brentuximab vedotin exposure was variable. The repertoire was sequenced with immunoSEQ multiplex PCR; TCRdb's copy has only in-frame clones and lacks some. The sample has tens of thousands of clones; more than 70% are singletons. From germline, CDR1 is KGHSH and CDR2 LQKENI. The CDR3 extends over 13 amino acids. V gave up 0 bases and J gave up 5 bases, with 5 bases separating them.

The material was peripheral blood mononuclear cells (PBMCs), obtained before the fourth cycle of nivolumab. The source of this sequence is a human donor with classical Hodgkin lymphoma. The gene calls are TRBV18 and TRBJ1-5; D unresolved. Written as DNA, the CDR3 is TGTGCCAGCTCACCACCGGGCGATCAGCCCCAGCATTTT. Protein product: CASSPPGDQPQHF.